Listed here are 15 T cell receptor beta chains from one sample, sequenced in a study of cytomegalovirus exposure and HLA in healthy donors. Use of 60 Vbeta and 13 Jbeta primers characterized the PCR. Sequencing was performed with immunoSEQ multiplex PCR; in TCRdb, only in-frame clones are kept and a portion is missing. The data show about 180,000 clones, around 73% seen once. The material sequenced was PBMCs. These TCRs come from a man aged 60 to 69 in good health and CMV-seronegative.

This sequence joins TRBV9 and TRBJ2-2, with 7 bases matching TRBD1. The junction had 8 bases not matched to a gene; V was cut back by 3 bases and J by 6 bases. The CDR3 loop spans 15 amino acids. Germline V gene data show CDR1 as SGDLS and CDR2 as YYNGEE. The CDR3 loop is CASSAVGTEAGELFF. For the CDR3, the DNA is TGTGCCAGCAGCGCAGTAGGGACAGAGGCCGGGGAGCTGTTTTTT.

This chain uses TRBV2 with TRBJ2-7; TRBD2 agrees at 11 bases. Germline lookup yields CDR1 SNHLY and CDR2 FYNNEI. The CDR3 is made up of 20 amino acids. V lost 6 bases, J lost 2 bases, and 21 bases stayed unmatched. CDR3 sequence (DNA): TGTGCCAGCAGCCTGGGGACGGGGCTCTTCCTAGCGGGAGGTACCTACGAGCAGTACTTC. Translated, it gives CASSLGTGLFLAGGTYEQYF.

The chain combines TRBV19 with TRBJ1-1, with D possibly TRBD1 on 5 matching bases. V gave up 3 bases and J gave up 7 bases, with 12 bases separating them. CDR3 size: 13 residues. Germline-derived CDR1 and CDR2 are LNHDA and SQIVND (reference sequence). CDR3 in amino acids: CASSISGSFEAFF. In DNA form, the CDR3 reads TGTGCCAGTAGTATCTCAGGGTCCTTTGAAGCTTTCTTT.

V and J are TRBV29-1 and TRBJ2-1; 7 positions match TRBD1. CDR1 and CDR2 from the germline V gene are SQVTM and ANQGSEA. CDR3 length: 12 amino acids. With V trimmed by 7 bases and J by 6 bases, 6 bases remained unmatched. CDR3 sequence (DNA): TGCAGCGCCAAGACAGGGTCCAATGAGCAGTTCTTC. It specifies CSAKTGSNEQFF.

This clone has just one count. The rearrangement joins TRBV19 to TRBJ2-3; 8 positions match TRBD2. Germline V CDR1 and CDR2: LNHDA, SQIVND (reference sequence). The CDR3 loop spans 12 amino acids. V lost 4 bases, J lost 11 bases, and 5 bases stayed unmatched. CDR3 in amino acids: CASSKGLAEQYF. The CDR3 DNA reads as TGTGCCAGTAGTAAAGGACTAGCCGAGCAGTATTTT.

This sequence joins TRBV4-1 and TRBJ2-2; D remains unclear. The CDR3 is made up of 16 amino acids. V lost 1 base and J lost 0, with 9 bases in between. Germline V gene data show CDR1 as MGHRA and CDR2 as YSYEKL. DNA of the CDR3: TGCGCCAGCAGCCAAGCTGGCCTTGCGAACACCGGGGAGCTGTTTTTT. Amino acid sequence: CASSQAGLANTGELFF.

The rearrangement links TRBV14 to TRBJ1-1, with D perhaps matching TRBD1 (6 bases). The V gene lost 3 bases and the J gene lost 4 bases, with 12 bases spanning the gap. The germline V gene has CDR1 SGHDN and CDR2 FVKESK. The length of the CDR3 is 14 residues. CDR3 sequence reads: CASSQVRGSTEAFF. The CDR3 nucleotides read TGTGCCAGCAGCCAGGTCAGGGGCAGCACTGAAGCTTTCTTT.

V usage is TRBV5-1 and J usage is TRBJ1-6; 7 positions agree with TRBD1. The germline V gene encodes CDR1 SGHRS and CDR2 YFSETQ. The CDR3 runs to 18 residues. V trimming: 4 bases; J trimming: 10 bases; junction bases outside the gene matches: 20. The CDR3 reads CASSLSGRRGPGDSPLHF. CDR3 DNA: TGCGCCAGCAGCCTAAGCGGAAGGAGGGGGCCGGGCGACTCACCCCTCCACTTT.

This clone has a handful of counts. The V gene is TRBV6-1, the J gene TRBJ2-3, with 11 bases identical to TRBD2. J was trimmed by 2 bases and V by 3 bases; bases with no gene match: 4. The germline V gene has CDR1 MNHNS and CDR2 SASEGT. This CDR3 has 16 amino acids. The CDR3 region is CASSDVAGGSTDTQYF. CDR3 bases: TGTGCCAGCAGTGACGTAGCGGGAGGGTCCACAGATACGCAGTATTTT.

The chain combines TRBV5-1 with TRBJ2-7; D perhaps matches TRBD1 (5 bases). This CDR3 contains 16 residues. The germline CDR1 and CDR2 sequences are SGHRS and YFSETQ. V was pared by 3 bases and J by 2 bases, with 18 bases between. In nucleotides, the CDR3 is TGCGCCAGCAGCTCAATCGACAGTTCTGGTCCCTACGAGCAGTACTTC. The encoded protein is CASSSIDSSGPYEQYF.

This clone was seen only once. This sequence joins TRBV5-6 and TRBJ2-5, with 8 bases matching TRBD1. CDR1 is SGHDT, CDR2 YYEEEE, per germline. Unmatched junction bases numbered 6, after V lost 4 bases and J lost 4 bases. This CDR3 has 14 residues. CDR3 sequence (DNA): TGTGCCAGCAGCCCCCGGACAGGGTTAGAGACCCAGTACTTC. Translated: CASSPRTGLETQYF. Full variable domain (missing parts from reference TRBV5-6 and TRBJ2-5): DAGVTQSPTHLIKTRGQQVTLRCSPKSGHDTVSWYQQALGQGPQFIFQYYEEEERQRGNFPDRFSGHQFPNYSSELNVNALLLGDSALYLCASSPRTGLETQYFGPGTRLLVL.

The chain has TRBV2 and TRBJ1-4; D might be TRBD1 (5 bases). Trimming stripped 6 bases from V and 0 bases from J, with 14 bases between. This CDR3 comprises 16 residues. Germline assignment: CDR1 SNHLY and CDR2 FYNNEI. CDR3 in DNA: TGTGCCAGCAGCCGTGACAGAGAAACAACTAATGAAAAACTGTTTTTT. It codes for CASSRDRETTNEKLFF.

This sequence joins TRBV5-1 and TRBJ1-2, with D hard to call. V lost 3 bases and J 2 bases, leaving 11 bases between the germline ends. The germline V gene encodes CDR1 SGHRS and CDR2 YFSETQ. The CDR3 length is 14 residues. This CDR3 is CASSSSGVNYGYTF. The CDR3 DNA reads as TGCGCCAGCAGCTCTTCCGGGGTCAACTATGGCTACACCTTC.

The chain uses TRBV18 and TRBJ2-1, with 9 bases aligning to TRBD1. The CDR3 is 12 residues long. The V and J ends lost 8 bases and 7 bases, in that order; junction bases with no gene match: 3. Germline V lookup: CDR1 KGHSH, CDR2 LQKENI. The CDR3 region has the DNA TGTGCCAGCAGGACAGGGGAGAATGAGCAGTTCTTC. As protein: CASRTGENEQFF.

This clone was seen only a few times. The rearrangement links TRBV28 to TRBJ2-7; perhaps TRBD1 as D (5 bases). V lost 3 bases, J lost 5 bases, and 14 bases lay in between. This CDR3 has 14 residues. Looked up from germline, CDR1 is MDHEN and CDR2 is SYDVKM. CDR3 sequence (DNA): TGTGCCAGCAGTTTGGGGCAGTCGTTCCACGAGCAGTACTTC. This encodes CASSLGQSFHEQYF.